The 29 T cell receptor beta chains given below trace back to one sample, sequenced in a study of blood T cells in healthy people across ages. Sample-barcoded 5' priming and a J-beta primer mix drove a second PCR of roughly 6 to 12 cycles. TCRdb re-derived calls from the 5' RACE reads in MiXCR, one entry per CDR3 protein. The profile shows some 800,000 distinct CDR3 sequences, 40% to 50% of them singletons. The specimen was blood. The receptors here all came from a man in his 60s in good health.

This clonotype has more than one count but fewer than ten. The chain carries TRBV7-2 and TRBJ2-5; TRBD2 matches 11 bases. The CDR3 runs to 15 residues. With 7 bases clipped from V and 5 bases from J, the junction kept 9 bases outside the gene matches. Germline V gene lookup returns CDR1 SGHTA and CDR2 FQGNSA. The CDR3, as DNA: TGTGCCAGCACCCGTAGCGGGGGGGCGGGGGAGACCCAGTACTTC. Protein sequence: CASTRSGGAGETQYF.

With regard to this clonotype: The junction and the germline gene differ at one end; a read error may be behind it. CDR3 nucleotide sequence: TGCGCCGGCAGCCGGGGACACCAAAACACTGAAGCTTTCTTT. This sequence encodes CAGSRGHQNTEAFF. V and J are TRBV5-1 and TRBJ1-1; a weak D match, TRBD1 (6 bases). Germline V gene lookup returns CDR1 SGHRS and CDR2 YFSETQ. The CDR3 has 14 amino acids.

CDR3 DNA sequence: TGTGCCAGCAGAACTAGCGGGGGGCCGGCTGAGCAGTTCTTC. Protein sequence: CASRTSGGPAEQFF. The chain has TRBV12-3 or TRBV12-4 and TRBJ2-1; 12 bases are shared with TRBD2. CDR3 size: 14 residues. The V gene end was trimmed by 6 bases and the J gene end by 9 bases; junction bases not matched to a gene: 6.

A remark on this clonotype: This may be a read error: a much more frequent sequence differs by one nucleotide. CDR3 region: CASSGAFDEQYF. The CDR3 DNA sequence: TGTGCCAGCAGTGGAGCCTTTGACGAGCAGTACTTC. V and J are TRBV2 and TRBJ2-5; no reliable D call. The assigned J gene may be wrong: the sequence end matches TRBJ2-7 better. The CDR3 is 12 amino acids. CDR1 is SNHLY and CDR2 is FYNNEI in the germline V gene.

The genes are TRBV6-6 and TRBJ1-5; D is undetermined. Germline CDR1 and CDR2: MNHNY and SVGAGI (reference sequence). There are 16 residues in the CDR3. V dropped 6 bases and J dropped 4 bases, with 19 bases sitting between them. The CDR3 here is CASRSETGKRNQPQHF. CDR3 nucleotide sequence: TGTGCCAGCAGGTCCGAAACCGGAAAACGAAATCAGCCCCAGCATTTT.

A single count supports this clonotype. The chain has TRBV30 and TRBJ2-1; D gene unclear. The CDR3 covers 12 residues. Trimming took 2 bases from V and 5 from J, leaving 7 bases between them. CDR1 is GTSNPN and CDR2 is SVGIG in the germline V gene (reference sequence). The CDR3, as DNA: TGTGCCTGGAGTTTATCGGACAATGAGCAGTTCTTC. It specifies CAWSLSDNEQFF.

The CDR3 sequence: CASSRTSGLNNEQFF. CDR3 nucleotides: TGTGCCAGCAGCCGAACTAGCGGGTTAAACAATGAGCAGTTCTTC. The chain is built from TRBV4-2 and TRBJ2-1, with 9 bases that match TRBD2. CDR1 is LGHNA and CDR2 is YNFKEQ in the germline V gene. This CDR3 region has 15 residues. With V trimmed by 4 bases and J by 5 bases, 6 bases remained unmatched.

The CDR3 DNA reads TGCGCCAGCAGCCAAGGGACAGGGGGAAGCTCTGGGGCCAACGTCCTGACTTTC. As protein: CASSQGTGGSSGANVLTF. The chain joins TRBV4-3 to TRBJ2-6, with 10 nucleotides matching TRBD1. This CDR3 contains 18 residues. Germline assignment: CDR1 LGHNA and CDR2 YSLEER. Germline trimming cut 1 base from V and 0 bases from J; bases unmatched to any gene: 3.

J is TRBJ1-2 and V is TRBV4-3; D is uncertain. Germline V gene lookup returns CDR1 LGHNA and CDR2 YSLEER. V was cut by 0 bases and J by 2 bases, with 16 bases left in between. CDR3 length: 17 residues. CDR3 sequence: CASSQEIGPSINYGYTF. In nucleotides, the CDR3 is TGCGCCAGCAGCCAAGAGATAGGCCCCAGCATCAACTATGGCTACACCTTC.

The chain combines TRBV20-1 with TRBJ1-2; 10 nucleotides line up with TRBD1. CDR3 length equals 16 residues. The germline V gene encodes CDR1 DFQATT and CDR2 SNEGSKA (reference sequence). Losses at the gene ends were 6 bases for V and 1 base for J; bases not matched to a gene: 11. DNA of the CDR3: TGCAGTGCCACCTCATCCCGGACAGGGGGTAACTATGGCTACACCTTC. It translates to CSATSSRTGGNYGYTF.

The gene calls are TRBV29-1 and TRBJ2-7, with D perhaps TRBD2 (7 bases). Germline V gene sequence: CDR1 SQVTM, CDR2 ANQGSEA. V dropped 5 bases and J dropped 7 bases, with 18 bases sitting between them. The CDR3 extends over 13 amino acids. The CDR3 sequence: CSVRGASYNEQYF. The DNA for the CDR3 is TGCAGCGTTCGGGGGGCCTCCTACAATGAGCAGTACTTC.

This clonotype has just a few counts. The chain couples TRBV10-3 to TRBJ2-3; D gene unclear. Germline lookup yields CDR1 ENHRY and CDR2 SYGVKD. The CDR3 is 14 amino acids. V dropped 0 bases and J dropped 0 bases, with 4 bases sitting between them. CDR3 nucleotide sequence: TGTGCCATCAGTGAGTCGAGCAGCACAGATACGCAGTATTTT. Its protein is CAISESSSTDTQYF.

This clonotype was observed a handful of times. This chain links TRBV6-2 or TRBV6-3 with TRBJ2-7, with D unclear. V was trimmed by 7 bases and J by 1 base, leaving 17 bases between them. This CDR3 has 15 residues. Germline values: CDR1 MNHEY, CDR2 SVGEGT. CDR3 protein: CASIGSDVKSYEQYF. The CDR3 nucleotides are TGTGCCAGCATCGGTTCGGACGTAAAATCCTACGAGCAGTACTTC.

The J gene is TRBJ1-5, the V gene TRBV6-1; possibly TRBD1 for D (6 bases). The V gene lost 6 bases and the J gene lost 0 bases, with 9 bases spanning the gap. This CDR3 contains 14 residues. Germline CDR1 is MNHNS and CDR2 is SASEGT. CDR3 sequence reads: CASREQGSNQPQHF. The CDR3 nucleotides are TGTGCCAGCAGGGAACAGGGTAGCAATCAGCCCCAGCATTTT.

The chain uses TRBV7-9 and TRBJ2-6; 7 bases line up with TRBD1. Germline CDR1 is SEHNR and CDR2 is FQNEAQ (reference sequence). The CDR3 covers 18 residues. With 8 bases clipped from V and 1 base from J, the junction kept 14 bases outside the gene matches. The CDR3 region is CASGDPRPGQSGANVLTF. The CDR3 coding sequence is TGTGCCAGCGGCGATCCAAGACCGGGACAGTCTGGGGCCAACGTCCTGACTTTC.

In this sample, this clonotype turned up a few times. The chain employs TRBV4-1 and TRBJ2-1, with 9 nucleotides matching TRBD1. Germline V lookup: CDR1 MGHRA, CDR2 YSYEKL. The CDR3 contains 13 residues. J gave up 6 bases and V 5 bases, and 2 bases lay outside the gene matches. The chain's CDR3 is CASSTDRGNEQFF. In DNA, the CDR3 is TGCGCCAGCAGCACGGACAGGGGCAATGAGCAGTTCTTC.

There are many counts of this clonotype. V is TRBV29-1 and J is TRBJ2-6; D is uncertain. Germline lookup yields CDR1 SQVTM and CDR2 ANQGSEA. V lost 1 base to trimming and J lost 3 bases, with 7 bases between them. The CDR3 covers 14 residues. In DNA, the CDR3 is TGCAGCGTTGAAGGGGCGGATGGGGCCAACGTCCTGACTTTC. This gives the protein CSVEGADGANVLTF.

In this sample, this clonotype turned up once. The chain carries TRBV30 and TRBJ2-5; D unclear. Germline CDR1 GTSNPN, CDR2 SVGIG (reference sequence). Trimming stripped 4 bases from V and 1 base from J, with 10 bases between. This CDR3 has 13 residues. DNA for the CDR3: TGTGCCTGGACGGCGACATTCCAAGAGACCCAGTACTTC. This translates into CAWTATFQETQYF.

CDR3 DNA sequence: TGTGCCATCAGTGAAGGACAGGAGGGAAACAATGAGCAGTACTTC. This translates into CAISEGQEGNNEQYF. The J gene is TRBJ2-5, the V gene TRBV10-3; a possible D gene is TRBD1 (7 bases). The CDR3 is 15 residues long. V was shortened by 3 bases and J by 11 bases, with 22 bases between the two germline ends. The germline V gene has CDR1 ENHRY and CDR2 SYGVKD.

This clonotype was observed many times. CDR3 region: CASSLTGQAYEQYF. For the CDR3, the DNA is TGTGCCAGCAGCCTGACAGGGCAAGCCTACGAGCAGTACTTC. V gene TRBV7-9 combines with J gene TRBJ2-7, with 7 bases identical to TRBD1. V was clipped by 5 bases and J by 2 bases; unmatched bases: 6. The germline V gene encodes CDR1 SEHNR and CDR2 FQNEAQ (reference sequence). CDR3 length: 14 amino acids.

V usage is TRBV20-1 and J usage is TRBJ2-7; tentative D call: TRBD2 (5 bases). V lost 0 bases to trimming and J lost 5 bases, with 8 bases between them. The CDR3 sequence is 12 residues long. Germline assignment: CDR1 DFQATT and CDR2 SNEGSKA (reference sequence). Written as DNA, the CDR3 is TGCAGTGCTAGAGATGGGAGCGACGAGCAGTACTTC. This gives the protein CSARDGSDEQYF.

This chain links TRBV12-3 or TRBV12-4 with TRBJ1-1; D gene ambiguous. Trimming took 7 bases from V and 1 from J, leaving 1 base between them. The CDR3 runs to 10 residues. CDR3 sequence reads: CASKNTEAFF. CDR3 nucleotides: TGTGCCAGCAAGAACACTGAAGCTTTCTTT.

This clonotype has a handful of counts. The chain carries TRBV4-3 and TRBJ2-7, with D possibly being TRBD1 (5 bases). V lost 0 bases to trimming and J lost 7 bases, with 22 bases between them. Per germline, CDR1 LGHNA and CDR2 YSLEER. The CDR3 covers 17 residues. The CDR3 here is CASSQDLSSRADNEQYF. CDR3 sequence (DNA): TGCGCCAGCAGCCAAGATTTATCATCCAGGGCTGACAATGAGCAGTACTTC.

The chain has TRBV25-1 and TRBJ1-6; no clear D gene. The CDR3 contains 17 residues. Germline CDR1 and CDR2: MGHDK and SYGVNS. Trimming stripped 2 bases from V and 0 bases from J, with 11 bases between. CDR3: CASSEGNTRSYNSPLHF. Here the CDR3 DNA reads TGTGCCAGCAGTGAAGGGAACACCCGCTCCTATAATTCACCCCTCCACTTT.

This clonotype was seen repeatedly, ten times or more. The V call is TRBV20-1, the J call TRBJ2-3; 8 bases line up with TRBD2. Germline CDR1 reads DFQATT; CDR2 reads SNEGSKA (reference sequence). The CDR3 totals 15 residues. V trimming: 3 bases; J trimming: 1 base; junction bases outside the gene matches: 6. CDR3 DNA sequence: TGCAGTGCTAGTCATGGGCGGGGGGGCACAGATACGCAGTATTTT. It encodes CSASHGRGGTDTQYF.

A remark on this clonotype: The junction and the germline gene differ at one end; a read error may be behind it. The V and J genes are TRBV11-2 and TRBJ2-1, with 9 bases identical to TRBD1. The CDR3 sequence is 15 residues long. Looked up from germline, CDR1 is SGHAT and CDR2 is FQNNGV. For the CDR3, the DNA is TGTGCTAGCAGCTTACCTGAGACAGGGGGGAATGAGCAGTTCTTC. This encodes CASSLPETGGNEQFF.

V is TRBV11-3 and J is TRBJ2-3; D uncertain. CDR3 size: 13 residues. V was clipped by 3 bases and J by 2 bases, with 6 bases between them. Per the germline V gene, CDR1 is SGHNT and CDR2 is YENEEA. CDR3 in amino acids: CASSLQTTDTQYF. For the CDR3, the DNA is TGTGCCAGCAGCTTGCAGACCACAGATACGCAGTATTTT. Drawing the rest from reference TRBV11-3 and TRBJ2-3, the complete variable domain is EAGVVQSPRYKIIEKKQPVAFWCNPISGHNTLYWYLQNLGQGPELLIRYENEEAVDDSQLPKDRFSAERLKGVDSTLKIQPAELGDSAVYLCASSLQTTDTQYFGPGTRLTVL.

This rearrangement joins TRBV9 to TRBJ2-1, with 9 positions matching TRBD2. Germline values: CDR1 SGDLS, CDR2 YYNGEE. V gave up 4 bases and J gave up 0 bases; unmatched junction bases: 5. CDR3 length: 16 amino acids. CDR3 sequence (DNA): TGTGCCAGCAGCCCCCGACTAGCGGTCTCCTACAATGAGCAGTTCTTC. It is translated as CASSPRLAVSYNEQFF.

This chain links TRBV4-3 with TRBJ2-2, with D hard to call. The V and J ends lost 0 bases and 8 bases respectively, with 13 bases between them. The length of the CDR3 is 15 residues. CDR1 and CDR2 from the germline V gene are LGHNA and YSLEER. The CDR3 loop reads CASSQEAGIAGELFF. The CDR3 nucleotides read TGCGCCAGCAGCCAAGAGGCCGGCATTGCGGGGGAGCTGTTTTTT.